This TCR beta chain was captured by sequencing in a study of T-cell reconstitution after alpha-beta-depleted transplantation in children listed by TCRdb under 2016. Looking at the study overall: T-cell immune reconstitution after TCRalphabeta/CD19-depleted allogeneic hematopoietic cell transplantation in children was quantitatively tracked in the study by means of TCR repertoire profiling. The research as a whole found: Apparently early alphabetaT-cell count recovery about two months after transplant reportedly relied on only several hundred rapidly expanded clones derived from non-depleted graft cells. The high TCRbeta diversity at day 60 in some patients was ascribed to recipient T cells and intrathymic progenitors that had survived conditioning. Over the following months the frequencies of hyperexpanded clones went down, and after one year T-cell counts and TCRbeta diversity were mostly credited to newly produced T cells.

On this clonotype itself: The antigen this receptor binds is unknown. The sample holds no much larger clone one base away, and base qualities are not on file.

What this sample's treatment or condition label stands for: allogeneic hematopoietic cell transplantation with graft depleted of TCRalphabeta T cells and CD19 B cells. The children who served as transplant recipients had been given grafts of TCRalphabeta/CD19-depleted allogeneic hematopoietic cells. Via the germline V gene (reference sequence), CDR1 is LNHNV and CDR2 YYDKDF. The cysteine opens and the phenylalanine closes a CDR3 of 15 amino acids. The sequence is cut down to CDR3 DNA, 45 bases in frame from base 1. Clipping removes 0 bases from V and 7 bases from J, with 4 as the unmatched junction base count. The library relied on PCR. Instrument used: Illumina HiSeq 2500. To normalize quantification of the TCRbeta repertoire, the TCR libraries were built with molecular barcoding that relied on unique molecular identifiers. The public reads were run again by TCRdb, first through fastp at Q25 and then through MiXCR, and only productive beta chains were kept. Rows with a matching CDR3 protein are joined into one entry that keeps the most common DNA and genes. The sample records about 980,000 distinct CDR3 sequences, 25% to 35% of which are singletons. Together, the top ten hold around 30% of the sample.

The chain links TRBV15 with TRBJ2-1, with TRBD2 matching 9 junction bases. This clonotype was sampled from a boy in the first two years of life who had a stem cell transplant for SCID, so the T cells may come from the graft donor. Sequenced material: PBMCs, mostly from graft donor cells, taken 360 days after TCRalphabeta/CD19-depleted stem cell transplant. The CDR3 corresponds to CATSRDLAGPNEQFF. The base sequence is TGTGCCACCAGCAGAGATCTAGCGGGACCAAATGAGCAGTTCTTC.